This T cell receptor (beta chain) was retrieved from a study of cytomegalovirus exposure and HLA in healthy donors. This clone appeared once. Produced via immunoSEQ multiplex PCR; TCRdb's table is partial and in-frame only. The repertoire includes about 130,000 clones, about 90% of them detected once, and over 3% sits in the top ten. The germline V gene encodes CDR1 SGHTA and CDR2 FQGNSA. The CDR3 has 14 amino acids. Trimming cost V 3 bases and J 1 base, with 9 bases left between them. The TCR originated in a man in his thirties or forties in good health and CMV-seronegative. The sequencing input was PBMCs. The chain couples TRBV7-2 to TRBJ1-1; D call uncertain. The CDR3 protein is CASSFRAKNTEAFF. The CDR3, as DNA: TGTGCCAGCAGCTTTAGAGCGAAGAACACTGAAGCTTTCTTT.